This TCR beta chain was sequenced in a study of blood T cells in healthy people across ages. V lost 0 bases and J lost 5, with 11 bases in between. The CDR3 is made up of 15 amino acids. A sample-barcoded 5' primer and a J-beta primer mix were used in a second PCR of about 6 to 12 cycles. TCRdb reanalysed the 5' RACE reads using MiXCR and keeps one entry per CDR3 protein. This sample has about 940,000 distinct CDR3 sequences, with roughly 48% found just once. This receptor was taken from a man aged 30 to 39 in good health. The genes are TRBV12-3 or TRBV12-4 and TRBJ1-5; a weak D match, TRBD1 (5 bases). Sequenced material: blood. CDR3 nucleotide sequence: TGTGCCAGCAGTTTAGCCTCAGGGATACATCAGCCCCAGCATTTT. Translation gives CASSLASGIHQPQHF.